One sample yielded the 13 T cell receptor beta chains listed below, sequenced in a study of long-term antiretroviral therapy in people with HIV. The libraries were made with immunoSEQ v3.0 at survey level. Data came from immunoSEQ multiplex PCR; TCRdb stores just in-frame clones and leaves some out. The sample contains about 8,600 clones, over 60% of which appear only once. The sequences come from unsorted PBMCs, collected 0.6 years before starting antiretroviral therapy. These receptors all come from a man between 40 and 49 years old with HIV.

This clone was observed a handful of times. The chain employs TRBV27 and TRBJ1-2, with 7 bases identical to TRBD1. The CDR3 contains 15 residues. V was pared by 4 bases and J by 7 bases, with 12 bases of the junction left unmatched. Germline CDR1 reads MNHEY; CDR2 reads SMNVEV (reference sequence). CDR3 sequence reads: CASSWGSTGARGYTF. The CDR3 DNA reads as TGTGCCAGCAGTTGGGGGTCCACAGGGGCCCGTGGCTACACCTTC.

CDR3 loop: CASSLTGGTEAFF. In nucleotides, the CDR3 is TGTGCCAGCAGTTTAACAGGGGGGACTGAAGCTTTCTTT. The J gene is TRBJ1-1, the V gene TRBV27; 8 bases map to TRBD1. The V gene's germline CDR1 is MNHEY and CDR2 SMNVEV (reference sequence). V shed 2 bases, J shed 5 bases, and the junction held 1 base outside the gene matches. The CDR3 contains 13 residues.

The chain carries TRBV11-2 and TRBJ1-2; 8 bases line up with TRBD1. This CDR3 comprises 16 residues. V gave up 0 bases and J gave up 3 bases; unmatched junction bases: 6. Germline CDR1 SGHAT, CDR2 FQNNGV. The CDR3, as DNA: TGTGCCAGCAGCTTAGATTGGGACAGGCGTCACTATGGCTACACCTTC. This encodes CASSLDWDRRHYGYTF.

This clone is labeled as medium-sized. The gene calls are TRBV10-2 and TRBJ1-2; the D gene is possibly TRBD1 (6 bases). This CDR3 contains 14 residues. V lost 3 bases, J lost 4 bases, and 12 bases lay in between. Germline V lookup: CDR1 WSHSY, CDR2 SAAADI. CDR3 in amino acids: CASSDGQTFYGYTF. The CDR3, as DNA: TGCGCCAGCAGTGACGGACAGACGTTCTATGGCTACACCTTC.

The chain has TRBV11-3 and TRBJ1-2; no definite D call. The CDR3 contains 13 residues. The V gene lost 5 bases and the J gene lost 0 bases, with 7 bases spanning the gap. The germline gives CDR1 SGHNT, CDR2 YENEEA. In DNA, the CDR3 is TGTGCCAGCAGCACAGAAGCTAACTATGGCTACACCTTC. Its protein product is CASSTEANYGYTF.

The rearrangement uses TRBV2 and TRBJ2-7, with 12 bases lining up with TRBD1. The CDR3 covers 16 residues. The V gene end was trimmed by 4 bases and the J gene end by 0 bases; junction bases not matched to a gene: 4. The germline gives CDR1 SNHLY, CDR2 FYNNEI. The CDR3: CASSVGTGGASYEQYF. The CDR3 coding sequence is TGTGCCAGCAGTGTAGGGACAGGGGGCGCCTCCTACGAGCAGTACTTC. Variable domain in full (rest from reference TRBV2 and TRBJ2-7): EPEVTQTPSHQVTQMGQEVILRCVPISNHLYFYWYRQILGQKVEFLVSFYNNEISEKSEIFDDQFSVERPDGSNFTLKIRSTKLEDSAMYFCASSVGTGGASYEQYFGPGTRLTVT.

V gene TRBV5-1 combines with J gene TRBJ2-3, with D perhaps TRBD2 (6 bases). The CDR3 runs 16 residues. Germline lookup yields CDR1 SGHRS and CDR2 YFSETQ. Trimming removed 4 bases at V and 3 bases at J, with 18 bases between. The CDR3 here is CASSPPGTAGTDTQYF. As DNA, the CDR3 is TGCGCCAGCAGCCCCCCCGGGACCGCGGGAACAGATACGCAGTATTTT.

The chain recombines TRBV5-1 with TRBJ2-3; the D gene could be TRBD1 or TRBD2 (5 bases each). The CDR3 contains 16 residues. Germline assignment: CDR1 SGHRS and CDR2 YFSETQ. V was shortened by 0 bases and J by 2 bases, with 13 bases between the two germline ends. The CDR3 loop reads CASSLARGRVTDTQYF. CDR3 nucleotides: TGCGCCAGCAGCTTGGCCCGGGGCCGGGTCACAGATACGCAGTATTTT.

The chain has TRBV11-2 and TRBJ1-2; unclear D gene. The V end lost 0 bases, the J end lost 8 bases, and 10 bases lay between the germline ends. The V gene's germline CDR1 is SGHAT and CDR2 FQNNGV. The CDR3 is 13 residues long. The chain's CDR3 is CASSLEALGGYTF. CDR3 DNA sequence: TGTGCCAGCAGCTTAGAGGCCCTAGGGGGCTACACCTTC.

The V and J genes are TRBV2 and TRBJ1-4; 7 bases match TRBD1. The germline V gene has CDR1 SNHLY and CDR2 FYNNEI. This CDR3 has 17 amino acids. With V trimmed by 5 bases and J by 0 bases, 9 bases remained unmatched. CDR3 in DNA: TGTGCCAGCAGTCCTATGGACAGGTTTGCAACTAATGAAAAACTGTTTTTT. It is translated as CASSPMDRFATNEKLFF.

The chain uses TRBV7-9 and TRBJ2-2; D gene unclear. This CDR3 contains 12 residues. Germline V CDR1 and CDR2: SEHNR, FQNEAQ (reference sequence). Trimming shortened V by 3 bases and J by 4 bases, and 3 bases separated the two germline ends. The CDR3 DNA reads as TGTGCCAGCAGCTTTGGCACCGGGGAGCTGTTTTTT. As protein: CASSFGTGELFF.

This sequence joins TRBV5-5 and TRBJ2-2; D may match TRBD1 or TRBD2 (6 bases each). This CDR3 comprises 15 residues. The V end lost 2 bases, the J end lost 0 bases, and 8 bases lay between the germline ends. CDR1 and CDR2 from the germline V gene are SGHKS and YYEKEE (reference sequence). The CDR3 DNA reads as TGTGCCAGCAGCTTAGGGGGGACGAACACCGGGGAGCTGTTTTTT. It codes for CASSLGGTNTGELFF.

The chain employs TRBV13 and TRBJ2-5; tentatively, D is TRBD2 (6 bases). V shed 3 bases and J shed 0 bases, with 14 bases lying between them. The CDR3 runs 16 residues. Germline-derived CDR1 and CDR2 are PRHDT and FYEKMQ (reference sequence). CDR3 coding DNA: TGTGCCAGCAGCTTGGGCGGGGAACGGTACCAAGAGACCCAGTACTTC. Its translation: CASSLGGERYQETQYF.